This T cell receptor beta chain was profiled in a study of blood T cell repertoires in COVID-19. Study-wide background: Acute and convalescent COVID-19 samples came from the United States, Italy and Spain. PBMCs, B-cell-depleted T cells, or T cells provided the cDNA or gDNA that made up the material.

The CDR3 loop spans 12 amino acids. Deletions cut 2 bases from V and 8 bases from J, with 11 bases between. CDR1 SGHRS and CDR2 YFSETQ come from the germline V gene. In the original processing: Reference gene primer amplification gave estimated nucleated cell counts. Sequenced by immunoSEQ multiplex PCR; TCRdb stores in-frame clones only, minus some. Clonal size and the V and J genes are those of that table, whereas D and trimming came from the DNA. The sample consists of approximately 41,000 clones, more than 75% of them appearing once. The sequenced sample consisted of peripheral blood. This chain joins TRBV5-1 and TRBJ2-7, with D perhaps TRBD2 (6 bases). The sequence was obtained from a human donor in a cohort sampled during active COVID-19. In DNA form, the CDR3 reads TGCGCCAGCAGCTTTGATAGCGGCCAGCAGTACTTC. Its translation: CASSFDSGQQYF.